These T cell receptor beta chains were read from a single sample in a study of T cell responses to AZD1222 COVID-19 vaccine. Only in-frame clones appear in the TCRdb table, and some are missing; sequencing was by immunoSEQ multiplex PCR. The sample holds around 140,000 clones; 80% to 90% are singletons and the top ten take just over 5%. The specimen comprised peripheral blood, sampled on day 0 of AZD1222 vaccination. These receptors came from an adult in good health. The CDR3 runs from the conserved cysteine through the conserved F or W. Fields, in order: J gene, V gene, CDR3 protein.

J: TRBJ1-1
V: TRBV6-2/TRBV6-3
CDR3: CASSYPTGNTEAFF

J: TRBJ2-7
V: TRBV19
CDR3: CASSDRYEQYF

J: TRBJ2-5
V: TRBV13
CDR3: CASSLRTYRTPPYQETQYF

J: TRBJ2-1
V: TRBV6-4
CDR3: CASSESGSSEQFF

J: TRBJ1-2
V: TRBV6-5
CDR3: CASNRQGADYGYTF

J: TRBJ1-4
V: TRBV6-5
CDR3: CASSRGQANEKLFF

J: TRBJ2-2
V: TRBV6-5
CDR3: CASSYDGLAGELFF

J: TRBJ1-5
V: TRBV13
CDR3: CASSLDRDQPQHF

J: TRBJ2-1
V: TRBV6-5
CDR3: CASKNRDTPYNEQFF

J: TRBJ1-1
V: TRBV19
CDR3: CASSRNTEAFF

J: TRBJ1-3
V: TRBV28
CDR3: CASLGESNTIYF

J: TRBJ1-2
V: TRBV11-2
CDR3: CASSHGGGRGYGYTF

J: TRBJ1-5
V: TRBV4-3
CDR3: CASSQAWGDQPQHF

J: TRBJ2-1
V: TRBV7-3
CDR3: CASSAGGSYNEQFF

J: TRBJ1-5
V: TRBV30
CDR3: CAWTATGVNQPQHF

J: TRBJ1-2
V: TRBV7-6
CDR3: CASSLEQGAYYGYTF

J: TRBJ2-3
V: TRBV27
CDR3: CASSLLGQGSSDTQYF

J: TRBJ1-4
V: TRBV19
CDR3: CASRRAGAGSEKLFF

J: TRBJ2-3
V: TRBV7-3
CDR3: CASSLNRNTDTQYF

J: TRBJ2-6
V: TRBV11-2
CDR3: CASSLLGWANVLTF

J: TRBJ2-1
V: TRBV11-2
CDR3: CASSPQPRSSYNEQFF

J: TRBJ2-7
V: TRBV7-8
CDR3: CASSLTGTIYEQYF

J: TRBJ1-4
V: TRBV29-1
CDR3: CSVSTGAGKLFF

J: TRBJ1-5
V: TRBV15
CDR3: CATSRAGSDGQPQHF

J: TRBJ1-2
V: TRBV7-2
CDR3: CASSLGLGNYGYTF

J: TRBJ2-1
V: TRBV11-3
CDR3: CASSLVNGYEQFF

J: TRBJ2-3
V: TRBV18
CDR3: CASSPGDTDTQYF

J: TRBJ2-3
V: TRBV9
CDR3: CASSVGTSESTDTQYF

J: TRBJ2-7
V: TRBV6-2/TRBV6-3
CDR3: CASSYDPGRTFYEQYF

J: TRBJ2-1
V: TRBV6-2/TRBV6-3
CDR3: CASSYFGEQFF

J: TRBJ1-6
V: TRBV28
CDR3: CASSPPRAVSPLHF

J: TRBJ2-4
V: TRBV2
CDR3: CASSRTGLKNIQYF

J: TRBJ1-5
V: TRBV2
CDR3: CASKKGLDSNQPQHF

J: TRBJ1-6
V: TRBV28
CDR3: CASRGDRASPLHF

J: TRBJ1-2
V: TRBV15
CDR3: CATSRGGGIGGTF

J: TRBJ1-5
V: TRBV28
CDR3: CASSPQGWGNQPQHF

J: TRBJ1-1
V: TRBV28
CDR3: CASSLTANTEAFF

J: TRBJ2-7
V: TRBV7-2
CDR3: CASSLGGLFPYEQYF

J: TRBJ2-2
V: TRBV3-1/TRBV3-2
CDR3: CASSLKGARTGELFF

J: TRBJ2-1
V: TRBV4-2
CDR3: CASSRVSVRDDNEQFF

J: TRBJ2-3
V: TRBV19
CDR3: CASSIGTSAGHTQYF

J: TRBJ2-3
V: TRBV9
CDR3: CASSTRTGGTDTQYF

J: TRBJ2-2
V: TRBV11-3
CDR3: CASSRFGGAGELFF

J: TRBJ2-7
V: TRBV29-1
CDR3: CSVARLAGHEQYF

J: TRBJ2-1
V: TRBV5-6
CDR3: CASSSTDRSYNEQFF